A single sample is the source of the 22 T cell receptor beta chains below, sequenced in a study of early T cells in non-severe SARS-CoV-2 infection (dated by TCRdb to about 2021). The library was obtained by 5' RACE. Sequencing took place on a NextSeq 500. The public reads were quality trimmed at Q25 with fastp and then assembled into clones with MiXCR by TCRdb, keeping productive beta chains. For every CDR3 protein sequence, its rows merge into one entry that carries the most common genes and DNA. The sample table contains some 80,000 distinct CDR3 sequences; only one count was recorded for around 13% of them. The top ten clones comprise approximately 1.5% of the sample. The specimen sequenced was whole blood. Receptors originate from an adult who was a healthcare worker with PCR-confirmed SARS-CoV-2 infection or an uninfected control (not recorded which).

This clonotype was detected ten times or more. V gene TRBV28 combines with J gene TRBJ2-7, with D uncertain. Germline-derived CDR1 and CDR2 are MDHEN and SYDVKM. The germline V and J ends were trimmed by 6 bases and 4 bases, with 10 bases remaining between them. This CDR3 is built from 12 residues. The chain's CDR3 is CASSRSPYEQYF. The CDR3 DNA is TGTGCCAGCAGCCGGTCCCCTTACGAGCAGTACTTC.

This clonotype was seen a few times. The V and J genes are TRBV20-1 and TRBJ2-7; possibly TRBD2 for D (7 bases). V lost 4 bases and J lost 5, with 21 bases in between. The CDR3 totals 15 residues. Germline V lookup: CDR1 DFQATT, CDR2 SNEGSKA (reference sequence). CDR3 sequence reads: CSATTLLGGANEQYF. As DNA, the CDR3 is TGCAGTGCTACTACACTACTAGGGGGGGCGAACGAGCAGTACTTC.

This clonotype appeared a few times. CDR3 region: CSVEWLRGQETQYF. The CDR3 DNA is TGCAGCGTTGAATGGCTACGGGGCCAAGAGACCCAGTACTTC. The chain recombines TRBV29-1 with TRBJ2-5, with D maybe TRBD2 (5 bases). CDR3 length: 14 residues. Germline values: CDR1 SQVTM, CDR2 ANQGSEA. V lost 2 bases and J 1 base, leaving 11 bases between the germline ends.

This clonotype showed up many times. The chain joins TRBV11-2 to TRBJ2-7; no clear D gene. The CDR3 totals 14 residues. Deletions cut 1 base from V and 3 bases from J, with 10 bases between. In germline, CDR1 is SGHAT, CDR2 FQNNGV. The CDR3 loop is CASSLAGTYYEQYF. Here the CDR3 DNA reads TGTGCCAGCAGCTTAGCAGGAACCTACTACGAGCAGTACTTC.

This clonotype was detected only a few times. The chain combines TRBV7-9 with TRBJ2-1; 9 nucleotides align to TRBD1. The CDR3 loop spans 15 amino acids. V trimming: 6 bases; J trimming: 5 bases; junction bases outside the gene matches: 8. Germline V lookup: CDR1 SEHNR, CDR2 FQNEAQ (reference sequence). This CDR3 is CASRRTGGANNEQFF. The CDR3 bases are TGTGCCAGCAGGCGAACAGGGGGCGCGAACAATGAGCAGTTCTTC.

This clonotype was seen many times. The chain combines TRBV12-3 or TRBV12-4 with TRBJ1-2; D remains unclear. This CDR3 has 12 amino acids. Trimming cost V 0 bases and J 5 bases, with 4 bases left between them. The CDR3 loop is CASSLATYGYTF. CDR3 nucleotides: TGTGCCAGCAGTTTAGCCACTTATGGCTACACCTTC.

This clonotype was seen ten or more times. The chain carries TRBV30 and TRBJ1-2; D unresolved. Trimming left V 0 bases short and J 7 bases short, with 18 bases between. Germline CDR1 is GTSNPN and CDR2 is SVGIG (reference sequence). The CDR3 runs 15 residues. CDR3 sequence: CAWSVLDGGSAGYTF. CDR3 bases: TGTGCCTGGAGTGTACTTGACGGCGGCTCTGCTGGCTACACCTTC.

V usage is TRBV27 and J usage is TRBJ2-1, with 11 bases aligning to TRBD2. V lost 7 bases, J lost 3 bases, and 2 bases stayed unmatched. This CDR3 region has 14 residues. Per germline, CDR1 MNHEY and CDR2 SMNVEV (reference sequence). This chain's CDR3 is CASTGLADYNEQFF. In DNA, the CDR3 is TGTGCCAGCACGGGACTAGCGGACTACAATGAGCAGTTCTTC.

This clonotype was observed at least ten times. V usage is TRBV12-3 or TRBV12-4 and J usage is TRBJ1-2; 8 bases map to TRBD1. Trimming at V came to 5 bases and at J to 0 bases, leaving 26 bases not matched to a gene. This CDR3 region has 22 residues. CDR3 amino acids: CASSDRGRRLGGVPAPNYGYTF. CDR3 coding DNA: TGTGCCAGCAGTGACAGGGGAAGGAGGTTAGGGGGAGTCCCTGCTCCTAACTATGGCTACACCTTC.

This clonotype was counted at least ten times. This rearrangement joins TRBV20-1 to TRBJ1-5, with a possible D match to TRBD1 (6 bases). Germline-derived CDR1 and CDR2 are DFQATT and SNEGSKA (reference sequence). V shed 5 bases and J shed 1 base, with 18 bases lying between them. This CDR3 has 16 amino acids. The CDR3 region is CSAHRGGHRSNQPQHF. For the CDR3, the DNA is TGCAGTGCTCACCGGGGGGGGCATAGGAGCAATCAGCCCCAGCATTTT.

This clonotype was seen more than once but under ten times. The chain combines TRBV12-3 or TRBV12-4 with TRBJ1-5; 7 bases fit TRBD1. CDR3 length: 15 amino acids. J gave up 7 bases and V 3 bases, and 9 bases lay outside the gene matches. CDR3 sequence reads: CASSFASTGDQPQHF. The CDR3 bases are TGTGCCAGCAGTTTTGCGTCTACAGGGGACCAGCCCCAGCATTTT.

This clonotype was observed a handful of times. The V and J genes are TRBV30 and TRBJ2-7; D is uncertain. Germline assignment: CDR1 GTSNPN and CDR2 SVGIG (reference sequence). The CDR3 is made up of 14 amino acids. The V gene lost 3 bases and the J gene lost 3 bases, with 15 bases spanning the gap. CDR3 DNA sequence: TGTGCCTGGAGCGCTCGGGCCTCGGTCTACGAGCAGTACTTC. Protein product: CAWSARASVYEQYF.

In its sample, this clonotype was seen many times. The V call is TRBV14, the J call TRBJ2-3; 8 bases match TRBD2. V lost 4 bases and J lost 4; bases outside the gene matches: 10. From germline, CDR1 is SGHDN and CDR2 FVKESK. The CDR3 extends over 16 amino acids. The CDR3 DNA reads TGTGCCAGCAGCCCACCGGGACTAGGGGTATCAGATACGCAGTATTTT. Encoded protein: CASSPPGLGVSDTQYF.

CDR3 loop: CASSLEAQNNQPQHF. The DNA for the CDR3 is TGTGCCAGCAGCTTAGAAGCCCAGAACAATCAGCCCCAGCATTTT. The gene calls are TRBV7-8 and TRBJ1-5; D not certain. V was shortened by 1 base and J by 3 bases, with 10 bases between the two germline ends. The CDR3 loop spans 15 amino acids. In germline, CDR1 is SGHVS, CDR2 FQNEAQ. The variable domain in full, completed from reference TRBV7-8 and TRBJ1-5, reads GAGVSQSPRYKVAKRGQDVALRCDPISGHVSLFWYQQALGQGPEFLTYFQNEAQLDKSGLPSDRFFAERPEGSVSTLKIQRTQQEDSAVYLCASSLEAQNNQPQHFGDGTRLSIL.

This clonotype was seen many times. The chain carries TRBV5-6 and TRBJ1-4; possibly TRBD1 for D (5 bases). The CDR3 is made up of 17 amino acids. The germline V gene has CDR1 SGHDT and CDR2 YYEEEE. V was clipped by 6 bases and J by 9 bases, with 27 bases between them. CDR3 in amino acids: CASTARRWGSDEKKLFF. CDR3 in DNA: TGTGCCAGCACCGCCCGGCGGTGGGGGTCGGATGAGAAAAAACTGTTTTTT.

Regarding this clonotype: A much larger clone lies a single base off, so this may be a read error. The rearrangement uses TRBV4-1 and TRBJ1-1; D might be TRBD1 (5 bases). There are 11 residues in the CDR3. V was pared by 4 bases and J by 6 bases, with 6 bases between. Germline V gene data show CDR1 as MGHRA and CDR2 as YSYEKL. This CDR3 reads CASSRDAEAFF. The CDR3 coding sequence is TGCGCCAGCAGCCGGGACGCTGAAGCTTTCTTT.

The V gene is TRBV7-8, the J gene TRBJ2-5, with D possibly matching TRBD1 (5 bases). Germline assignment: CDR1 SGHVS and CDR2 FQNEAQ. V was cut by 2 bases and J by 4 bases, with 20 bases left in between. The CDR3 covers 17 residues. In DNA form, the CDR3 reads TGTGCCAGCAGCTTAACAGGCGGCAGTGGCTGGGGAGAGACCCAGTACTTC. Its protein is CASSLTGGSGWGETQYF.

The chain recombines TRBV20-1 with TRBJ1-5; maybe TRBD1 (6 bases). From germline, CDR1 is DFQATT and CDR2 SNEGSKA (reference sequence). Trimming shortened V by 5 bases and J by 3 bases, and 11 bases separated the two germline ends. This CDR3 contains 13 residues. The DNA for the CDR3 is TGCAGTGCTCCCGGGACACACAATCAGCCCCAGCATTTT. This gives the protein CSAPGTHNQPQHF.

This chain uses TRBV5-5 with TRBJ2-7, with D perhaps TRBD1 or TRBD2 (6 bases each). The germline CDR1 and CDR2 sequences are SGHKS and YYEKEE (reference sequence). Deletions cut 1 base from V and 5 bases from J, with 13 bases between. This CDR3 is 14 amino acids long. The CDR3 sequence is CASSLWGARDEQYF. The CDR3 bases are TGTGCCAGCAGCTTGTGGGGGGCGAGGGACGAGCAGTACTTC.

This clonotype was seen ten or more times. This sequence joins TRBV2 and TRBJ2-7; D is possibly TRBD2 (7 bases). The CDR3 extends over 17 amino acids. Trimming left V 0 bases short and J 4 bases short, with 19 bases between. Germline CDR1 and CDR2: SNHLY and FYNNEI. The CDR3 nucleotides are TGTGCCAGCAGTGAAGCGTTGGGGGGGCGCAAGGCATACGAGCAGTACTTC. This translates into CASSEALGGRKAYEQYF.

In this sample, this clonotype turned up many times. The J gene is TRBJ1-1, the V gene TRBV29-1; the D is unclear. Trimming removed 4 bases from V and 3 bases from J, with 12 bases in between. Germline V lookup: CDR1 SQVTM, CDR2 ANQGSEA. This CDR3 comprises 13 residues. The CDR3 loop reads CSVGPGRDTEAFF. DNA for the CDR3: TGCAGCGTTGGGCCGGGTCGGGACACTGAAGCTTTCTTT.

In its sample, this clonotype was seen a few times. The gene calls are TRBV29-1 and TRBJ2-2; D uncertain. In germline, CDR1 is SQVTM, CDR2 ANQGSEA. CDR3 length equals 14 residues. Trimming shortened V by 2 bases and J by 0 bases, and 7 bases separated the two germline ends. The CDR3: CSVETIPNTGELFF. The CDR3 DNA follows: TGCAGCGTTGAAACCATACCGAACACCGGGGAGCTGTTTTTT.